The following is a T cell receptor beta chain sequence with its context. This CDR3 has 14 amino acids. V lost 3 bases and J lost 6, with 13 bases in between. The germline CDR1 and CDR2 sequences are LGHDT and YNNKEL (reference sequence). The data derive from a study of blood T cell repertoires in COVID-19. Overall study: COVID-19 samples, acute and convalescent, were from the United States, Italy and Spain.

Produced via immunoSEQ multiplex PCR; TCRdb's table is partial and in-frame only. The sample has more than 20,000 clones; roughly 80% are singletons. The sequencing input was peripheral blood. This rearrangement joins TRBV3-1 (or the pseudogene TRBV3-2) to TRBJ2-3; no clear D. This TCR came from a man between 45 and 60 years old with active or convalescent COVID-19. This chain's CDR3 is CASSQEFLRDTQYF. CDR3 DNA sequence: TGTGCCAGCAGCCAGGAGTTCCTTCGGGATACGCAGTATTTT.